What follows is one T cell receptor beta chain and its context. What it binds is not known. One junction end disagrees with the germline gene, perhaps due to a read error. Each TCR beta library was made by quantitative 5'-RACE that incorporated molecular barcodes. TCRdb re-called the 5' RACE reads with MiXCR, one entry per CDR3 protein. The table shows roughly 470,000 distinct CDR3 sequences, with about 24% occurring only once. The data were obtained in a study of CD8 T cells in ankylosing spondylitis. Study conclusions and caveats: Clones that were linked to disease were CD8+ and were relatively rare in peripheral blood. Made up of under 10 highly homologous variants, a TCR beta motif appeared characteristic of ankylosing spondylitis blood. Reportedly, matched ankylosing spondylitis synovial fluid was significantly enriched for disease-linked clones.

The CDR3 sequence is 14 residues long. Looked up from germline, CDR1 is DFQATT and CDR2 is SNEGSKA (reference sequence). The sequence was collected from a male donor with ankylosing spondylitis. The sequenced material came from blood, either unsorted or a sorted T cell fraction (not recorded which). This chain connects TRBV20-1 to TRBJ1-1; weak D call: TRBD1 (6 bases). The CDR3 sequence is CSARGGYPSNEAFF. Written as DNA, the CDR3 is TGCAGTGCAAGAGGGGGGTATCCCTCCAATGAAGCTTTCTTT.